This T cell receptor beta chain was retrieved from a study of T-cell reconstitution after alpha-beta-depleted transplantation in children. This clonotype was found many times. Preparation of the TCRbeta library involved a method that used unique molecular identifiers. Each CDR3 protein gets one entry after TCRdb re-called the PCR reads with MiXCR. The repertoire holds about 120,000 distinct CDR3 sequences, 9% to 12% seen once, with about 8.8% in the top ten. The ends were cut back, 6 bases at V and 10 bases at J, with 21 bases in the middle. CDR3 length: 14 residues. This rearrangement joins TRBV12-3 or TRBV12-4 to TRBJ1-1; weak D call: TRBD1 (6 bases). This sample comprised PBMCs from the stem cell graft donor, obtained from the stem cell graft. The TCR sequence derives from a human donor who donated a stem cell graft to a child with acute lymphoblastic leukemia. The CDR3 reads CASRGTGSIGGAFF. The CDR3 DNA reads TGTGCCAGCAGGGGAACAGGGAGCATTGGGGGAGCTTTCTTT.